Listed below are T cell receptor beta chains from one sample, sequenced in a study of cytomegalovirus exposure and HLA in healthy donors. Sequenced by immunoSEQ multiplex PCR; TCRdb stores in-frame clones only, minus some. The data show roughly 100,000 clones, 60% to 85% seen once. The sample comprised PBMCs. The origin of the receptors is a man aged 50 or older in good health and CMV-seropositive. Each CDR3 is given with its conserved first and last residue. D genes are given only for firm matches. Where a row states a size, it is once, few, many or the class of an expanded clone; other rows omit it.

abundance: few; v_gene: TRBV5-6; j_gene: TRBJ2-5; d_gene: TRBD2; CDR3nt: TGTGCCAGCAGCCCGGTCGGGACTAGCGGAGAGACCCAGTACTTC; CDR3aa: CASSPVGTSGETQYF
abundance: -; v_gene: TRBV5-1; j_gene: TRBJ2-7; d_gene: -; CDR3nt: TGCGCCAGCAGCTTAGCAAGCGGATTCTACGAGCAGTACTTC; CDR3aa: CASSLASGFYEQYF
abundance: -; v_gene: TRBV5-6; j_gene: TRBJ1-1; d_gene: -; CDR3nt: TGTGCCAGCAGCTTGCGGGGGTTAGGCACTGAAGCTTTCTTT; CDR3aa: CASSLRGLGTEAFF
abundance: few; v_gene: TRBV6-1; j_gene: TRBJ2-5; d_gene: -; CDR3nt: TGTGCCAGCAGTGAAGATATGGGCCCTGGGGAGACCCAGTACTTC; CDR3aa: CASSEDMGPGETQYF
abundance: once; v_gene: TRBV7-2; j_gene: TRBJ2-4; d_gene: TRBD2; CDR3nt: TGTGCCAGCAGCCATCCCTTGGGGGGGAGGGCCAAAAACATTCAGTACTTC; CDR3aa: CASSHPLGGRAKNIQYF
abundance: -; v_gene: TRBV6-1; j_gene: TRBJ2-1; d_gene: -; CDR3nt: TGTGCCAGCAGTGAGATGAGGCTCCAGTTCTTC; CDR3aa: CASSEMRLQFF
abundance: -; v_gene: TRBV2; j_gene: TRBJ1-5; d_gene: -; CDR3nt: TGTGCCAGCAGTGAAATAGGGGGTCAGCCCCAGCATTTT; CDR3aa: CASSEIGGQPQHF
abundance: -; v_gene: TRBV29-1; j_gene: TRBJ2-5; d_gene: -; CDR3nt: TGCAGCTCACAATACAGGAATCAAGAGACCCAGTACTTC; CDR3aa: CSSQYRNQETQYF
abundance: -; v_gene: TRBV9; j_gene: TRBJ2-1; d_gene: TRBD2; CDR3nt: TGTGCCAGCAGCGCAGGGACTAGCGGGAGTATATACAATGAGCAGTTCTTC; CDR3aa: CASSAGTSGSIYNEQFF
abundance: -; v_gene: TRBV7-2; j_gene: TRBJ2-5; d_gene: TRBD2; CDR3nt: TGTGCCAGCAGCTTAGGTAGCGGGAGTATGGAGACCCAGTACTTC; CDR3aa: CASSLGSGSMETQYF
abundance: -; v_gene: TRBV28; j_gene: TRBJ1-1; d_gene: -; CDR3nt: TGTGCCAGCAATACAGAACCCATGAACACTGAAGCTTTCTTT; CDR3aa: CASNTEPMNTEAFF